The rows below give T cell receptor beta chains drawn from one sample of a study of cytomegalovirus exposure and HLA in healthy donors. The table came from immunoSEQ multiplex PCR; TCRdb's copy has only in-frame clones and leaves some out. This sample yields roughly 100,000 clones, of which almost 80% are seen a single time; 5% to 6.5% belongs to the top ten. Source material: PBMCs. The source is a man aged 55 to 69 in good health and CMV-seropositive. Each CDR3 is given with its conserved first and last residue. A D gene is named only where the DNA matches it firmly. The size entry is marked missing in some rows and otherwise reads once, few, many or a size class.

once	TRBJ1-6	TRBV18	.	TGTGCCAGCTCAGTCCAGGGGAATAATTCACCCCTCCACTTT	CASSVQGNNSPLHF
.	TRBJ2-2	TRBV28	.	TGTGCCAGCAGTCCAGGACAGACCGGGGAGCTGTTTTTT	CASSPGQTGELFF
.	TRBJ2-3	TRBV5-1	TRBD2	TGCGCCAGCAGGGTAGCGGGGGGGAACACAGATACGCAGTATTTT	CASRVAGGNTDTQYF
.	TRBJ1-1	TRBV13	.	TGTGCCAGCAGCTTTCCCTCCCTCGGGGACACTGAAGCTTTCTTT	CASSFPSLGDTEAFF
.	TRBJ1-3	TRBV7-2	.	TGTGCCAGCAACTCCCCGTCGGTTTTAGGAAACACCATATATTTT	CASNSPSVLGNTIYF
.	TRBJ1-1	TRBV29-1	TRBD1	TGCAGCGGGACAGGGATGGGGGACACTGAAGCTTTCTTT	CSGTGMGDTEAFF
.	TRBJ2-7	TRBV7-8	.	TGTGCCAGCAGCCATAGGGGGTCGTATCACTACGAGCAGTACTTC	CASSHRGSYHYEQYF
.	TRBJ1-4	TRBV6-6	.	TGTGCCAGCAGTTACTCAAGAGGATTGGGTGAAAAACTGTTTTTT	CASSYSRGLGEKLFF
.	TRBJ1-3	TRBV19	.	TGTGCCAGTAGTAGAGGTGCGCGGGGAAACACCATATATTTT	CASSRGARGNTIYF
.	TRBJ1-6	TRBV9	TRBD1	TGTGCCAGCAGCGTGAGGGGACAGCTAGATTCACCCCTCCACTTT	CASSVRGQLDSPLHF
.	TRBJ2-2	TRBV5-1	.	TGCGCCAGCAGCCTAACAAATACAGGCTCCGGGGAGCTGTTTTTT	CASSLTNTGSGELFF
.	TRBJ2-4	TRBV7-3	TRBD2	TGTGCCAGCAGCCGGGGGGGCCAAGGCTCGAAAAACATTCAGTACTTC	CASSRGGQGSKNIQYF
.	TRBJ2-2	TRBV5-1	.	TGCGCCAGCACCACGGAAAGGGCAGGGGCCGGGGAGCTGTTTTTT	CASTTERAGAGELFF
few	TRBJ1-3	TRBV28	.	TGTGCCACCACTGAATCGGGCTCTGGAAACACCATATATTTT	CATTESGSGNTIYF
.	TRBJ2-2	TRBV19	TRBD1	TGTGCCAGCGGGATGACAGGGTTGGGAGCCGGGGAGCTGTTTTTT	CASGMTGLGAGELFF
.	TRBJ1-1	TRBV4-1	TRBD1	TGCGCCGGCAGCCAAGGCCCGGGACAGGGGGCAATGGGAGCTTTCTTT	CAGSQGPGQGAMGAFF
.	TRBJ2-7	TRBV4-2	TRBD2	TGTGCCAGCAGCCAAGATCTAGCGGGCGGGTACGAGCAGTACTTC	CASSQDLAGGYEQYF
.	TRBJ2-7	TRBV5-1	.	TGCGCCAGCAGCTTGGGGGGACTCCCCTCCTACGAGCAGTACTTC	CASSLGGLPSYEQYF
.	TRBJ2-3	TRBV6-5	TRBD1	TGTGCCAGCAGTTACAAGACAGGGGCTAGCACAGATACGCAGTATTTT	CASSYKTGASTDTQYF
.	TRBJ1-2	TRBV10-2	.	TGCGCCAGCAGGTCCCGGGAGGGCGGCTACACCTTC	CASRSREGGYTF
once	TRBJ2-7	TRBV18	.	TGTGCCAGCTCACTTGACACCTACGAGCAGTACTTC	CASSLDTYEQYF
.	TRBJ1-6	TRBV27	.	TGTGCCAGCAGTTTCCCAGGAGGGCCCCTCCACTTT	CASSFPGGPLHF
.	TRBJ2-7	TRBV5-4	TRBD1	TGTGCCAGCAACCAACAGGGGCGCGAGCAGTACTTC	CASNQQGREQYF
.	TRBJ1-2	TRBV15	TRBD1	TGTGCCACCAGCAGAGTGCAGGACAGGGGGCGTATCTATGGCTACACCTTC	CATSRVQDRGRIYGYTF
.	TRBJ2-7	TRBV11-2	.	TGTGCCAGCAGCAAGACTGGCCAGGGCCTTTTCGAGCAGTACTTC	CASSKTGQGLFEQYF
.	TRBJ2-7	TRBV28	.	TGTGCCAGCAGTCGAAGACAGGACCACTACGAGCAGTACTTC	CASSRRQDHYEQYF
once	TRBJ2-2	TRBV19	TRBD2	TGTGCCAGTAGTATAGGCGGGGGGACCTCCACCGGGGAGCTGTTTTTT	CASSIGGGTSTGELFF
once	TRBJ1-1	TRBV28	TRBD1	TGTGCCAGCAGTTTAGCCGGGACAGGGGCCCCTGAAGCTTTCTTT	CASSLAGTGAPEAFF
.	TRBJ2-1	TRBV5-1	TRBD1	TGCGCCAGCCAACCGGGACAGGGGGCTAATGAGCAGTTCTTC	CASQPGQGANEQFF
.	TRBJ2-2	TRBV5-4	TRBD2	TGTGCCAGCAGCTTAGGAGCGGGGGAAACCGGGGAGCTGTTTTTT	CASSLGAGETGELFF
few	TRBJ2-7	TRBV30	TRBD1	TGTGCCTGGAGTTACAGGGGAAACGACGAGCAGTACTTC	CAWSYRGNDEQYF
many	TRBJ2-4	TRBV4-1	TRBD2	TGCGCCAGCAGCCAACCCCTGGCGGGGGACATTCAGTACTTC	CASSQPLAGDIQYF
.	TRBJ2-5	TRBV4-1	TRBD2	TGCGCCAGCAGCCGCTTACTAGCGGGGGAGTTGAAAGAGACCCAGTACTTC	CASSRLLAGELKETQYF
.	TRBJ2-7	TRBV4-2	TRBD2	TGTGCCAGCAGCCAAGAAATAACGCCTAGCGGGGGATCTGAGGGCGAGCAGTACTTC	CASSQEITPSGGSEGEQYF
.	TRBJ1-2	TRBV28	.	TGTGCCAGCAACCCCTGGAGGCAGGGGCTTGGCTACACCTTC	CASNPWRQGLGYTF
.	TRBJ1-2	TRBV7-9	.	TGTGCCAGCAACTCGGGGGGCCGATCTCTCTATGGCTACACCTTC	CASNSGGRSLYGYTF
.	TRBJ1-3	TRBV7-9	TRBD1	TGTGCCAGCAGCTCCAGACAGGGCCGGAACACCATATATTTT	CASSSRQGRNTIYF
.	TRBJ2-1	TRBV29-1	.	TGCAGCGTTGAATCGGGCAGGGTAAATGAGCAGTTCTTC	CSVESGRVNEQFF
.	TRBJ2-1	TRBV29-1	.	TGCAGCGTTGACCGGGACAATCACTACAATGAGCAGTTCTTC	CSVDRDNHYNEQFF
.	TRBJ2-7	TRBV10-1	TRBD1	TGCGCCAGCAGTGATGGACAGGGGGCCGCCGAGCAGTACTTC	CASSDGQGAAEQYF
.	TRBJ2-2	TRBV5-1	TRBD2	TGCGCCAGCAGACGGACTAGCGGCACCGGGGAGCTGTTTTTT	CASRRTSGTGELFF
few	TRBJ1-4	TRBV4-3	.	TGCGCCAGCAGCCAAGACCCGCTCAGGGGACTGTTTTTT	CASSQDPLRGLFF
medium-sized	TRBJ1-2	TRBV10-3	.	TGTGCCATCAGTGTTGGGGCCGGCTATGGCTACACCTTC	CAISVGAGYGYTF
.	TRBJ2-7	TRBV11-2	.	TGTGCCAGCAGCTTAAGCCGCGGGGCCAGCGAGCAGTACTTC	CASSLSRGASEQYF
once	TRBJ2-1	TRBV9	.	TGTGCCAGCAGCGTAGTGGGACTCGCGGGCTTAGCCTACAATGAGCAGTTCTTC	CASSVVGLAGLAYNEQFF
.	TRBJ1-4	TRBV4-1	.	TGCGCCAGCAGCCAGTTAGTCCTCCTTAACGAAAAACTGTTTTTT	CASSQLVLLNEKLFF
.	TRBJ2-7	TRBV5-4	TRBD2	TGTGCCAGCAGCCAGACTAGCGGGGGGCCTGCCTACGAGCAGTACTTC	CASSQTSGGPAYEQYF
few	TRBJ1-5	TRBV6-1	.	TGTGCCAGCAGTACATTCAATCAGCCCCAGCATTTT	CASSTFNQPQHF
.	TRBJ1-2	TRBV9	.	TGTGCCAGCAGCGCTGAACCACGGGTCCCCCGTGGCTATGGCTACACCTTC	CASSAEPRVPRGYGYTF
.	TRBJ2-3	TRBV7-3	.	TGTGCCAGCAGCCCACTGCCCCTCACAGGGCGCACAGATACGCAGTATTTT	CASSPLPLTGRTDTQYF
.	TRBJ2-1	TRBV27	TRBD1	TGTGCCAGCAGTTTAACGACAGGGGTCTCCTACAATGAGCAGTTCTTC	CASSLTTGVSYNEQFF
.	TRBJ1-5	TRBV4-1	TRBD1	TGCGCCAGCAGCCACCCGGACAGGGAGGGGCAGCCCCAGCATTTT	CASSHPDREGQPQHF
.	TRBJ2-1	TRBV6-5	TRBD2	TGTGCCAGCAGTTCCCCGGGGAGGGACCCCTACAATGAGCAGTTCTTC	CASSSPGRDPYNEQFF
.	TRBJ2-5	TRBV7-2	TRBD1	TGTGCCAGCAGCTTAGCCCGGACAGGGTGGGAGACCCAGTACTTC	CASSLARTGWETQYF
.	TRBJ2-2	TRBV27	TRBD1	TGTGCCAGCAGATTGGACAGGCTTGCCGGGGAGCTGTTTTTT	CASRLDRLAGELFF
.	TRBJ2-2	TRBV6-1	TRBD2	TGTGCCAGCAAGCGCACCCGGGAGGAAACCGGGGAGCTGTTTTTT	CASKRTREETGELFF
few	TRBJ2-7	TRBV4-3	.	TGCGCCAGCAGCCAAGAGAATGGTATGGCATCAGGCGAGCAGTACTTC	CASSQENGMASGEQYF